This TCR beta chain emerged from a study of cytomegalovirus exposure and HLA in healthy donors. Regarding the study as a whole: In vitro assays verified that a few CMV-associated chains recognized CMV antigens specifically. Most TCR sequences proved rare, with some public TCRs found in many donors.

Use of 60 Vbeta and 13 Jbeta primers characterized the PCR. Here immunoSEQ multiplex PCR was the method, and the copy in TCRdb shows in-frame clones only, minus some. This sample has about 200,000 clones, with roughly 84% found just once. Comment on this clone: The antigen is undetermined.

Germline loops: CDR1 SEHNR, CDR2 FQNEAQ (reference sequence). V trimming: 4 bases; J trimming: 4 bases; junction bases outside the gene matches: 15. This CDR3 has 18 amino acids. The sequencing sample was made of PBMCs. The receptor was isolated from a boy aged 2 to 10 in good health and CMV-seronegative. This chain uses TRBV7-9 with TRBJ2-1, with 8 bases that match TRBD2. The CDR3 sequence: CASSSGGGSGNYYNEQFF. CDR3 coding DNA: TGTGCCAGCAGCTCCGGGGGAGGTAGCGGGAATTATTACAATGAGCAGTTCTTC.